The 21 T cell receptor beta chains below come from one sample, sequenced in a study of shared clonotypes between healthy human individuals. The protocol was immunoSEQ multiplex PCR, while the TCRdb copy is restricted to in-frame clones and leaves out a portion. In the table there are millions of clones, 90% to 95% of which are singletons. What was sequenced was naive CD4+ T cells sorted from blood. Subset described: CD45RA+ positively selected. Source of these receptors: a man between 18 and 29 years old in good health.

This rearrangement joins TRBV7-9 to TRBJ2-5; 7 nucleotides agree with TRBD2. Germline V gene lookup returns CDR1 SEHNR and CDR2 FQNEAQ (reference sequence). The CDR3 consists of 15 residues. The V segment lost 1 base and the J segment 3 bases; nucleotides outside the gene matches: 5. The CDR3 bases are TGTGCCAGCAGCTTAGAAGGACTAGGTGAAGAGACCCAGTACTTC. It encodes CASSLEGLGEETQYF.

This clone was picked up a small number of times. The CDR3 here is CASSDGYTETQYF. The CDR3 DNA reads as TGTGCCAGCAGTGATGGGTATACGGAGACCCAGTACTTC. The chain employs TRBV2 and TRBJ2-5, with unresolved D. Germline V CDR1 and CDR2: SNHLY, FYNNEI. The CDR3 totals 13 residues. V was pared by 3 bases and J by 5 bases, with 10 bases between.

This chain connects TRBV18 to TRBJ2-1; TRBD2 agrees at 11 bases. The CDR3 is 17 amino acids. Trimming cost V 1 base and J 8 bases; bases outside gene matches: 10. Germline loops: CDR1 KGHSH, CDR2 LQKENI. CDR3 DNA sequence: TGTGCCAGCTCACCACGACTAGCGGGGTCTTGGTACTATGAGCAGTTCTTC. Amino acid sequence: CASSPRLAGSWYYEQFF.

The rearrangement joins TRBV30 to TRBJ1-5; tentatively, D is TRBD1 (6 bases). This CDR3 spans 17 amino acids. Germline values: CDR1 GTSNPN, CDR2 SVGIG (reference sequence). The V end lost 0 bases, the J end lost 5 bases, and 20 bases lay between the germline ends. This chain's CDR3 is CAWSVGSSRGGDQPQHF. Here the CDR3 DNA reads TGTGCCTGGAGTGTAGGCTCCTCCAGGGGAGGTGATCAGCCCCAGCATTTT. The variable domain in full, completed from reference TRBV30 and TRBJ1-5, reads SQTIHQWPATLVQPVGSPLSLECTVEGTSNPNLYWYRQAAGRGLQLLFYSVGIGQISSEVPQNLSASRPQDRQFILSSKKLLLSDSGFYLCAWSVGSSRGGDQPQHFGDGTRLSIL.

This chain connects TRBV4-1 to TRBJ2-3; D possibly uses TRBD1 or TRBD2 (5 bases each). The CDR3 contains 18 residues. Germline CDR1 MGHRA, CDR2 YSYEKL. The V and J ends lost 4 bases and 5 bases respectively, with 25 bases between them. CDR3: CASSRFLGAGAPRDTQYF. The CDR3 region has the DNA TGCGCCAGCAGCCGGTTCCTCGGGGCCGGGGCCCCCCGAGATACGCAGTATTTT.

This chain uses TRBV11-2 with TRBJ2-1, with D uncertain. CDR1 is SGHAT, CDR2 FQNNGV, per germline. V was pared by 0 bases and J by 6 bases, with 6 bases between. The CDR3 is made up of 13 amino acids. CDR3 residues: CASSLDPGNEQFF. The DNA for the CDR3 is TGTGCCAGCAGCTTAGATCCAGGCAATGAGCAGTTCTTC.

The chain couples TRBV13 to TRBJ2-5; 9 nucleotides match TRBD2. The CDR3 length is 16 residues. Germline CDR1 reads PRHDT; CDR2 reads FYEKMQ (reference sequence). With V trimmed by 5 bases and J by 1 base, 8 bases remained unmatched. CDR3: CASSLPTSGSQETQYF. CDR3 DNA sequence: TGTGCCAGCAGCCTTCCCACTAGCGGGTCCCAAGAGACCCAGTACTTC.

A note on this clone: The same CDR3 arises from other DNA sequences in this sample as well. J is TRBJ2-2 and V is TRBV19, with D perhaps TRBD1 (6 bases). Germline V gene data show CDR1 as LNHDA and CDR2 as SQIVND (reference sequence). CDR3 length equals 14 residues. V was clipped by 5 bases and J by 1 base, with 8 bases between them. The CDR3 reads CASSLTGNTGELFF. DNA of the CDR3: TGTGCCAGTAGTCTGACAGGGAACACCGGGGAGCTGTTTTTT.

The rearrangement links TRBV28 to TRBJ1-2; 9 bases line up with TRBD1. The CDR3 length is 14 residues. Trimming took 6 bases from V and 0 from J; bases not matched to a gene: 2. Germline CDR1 is MDHEN and CDR2 is SYDVKM. The CDR3 DNA reads TGTGCCAGCAGAGGGACAGGGCCTAACTATGGCTACACCTTC. Translating gives CASRGTGPNYGYTF.

This clone was seen once. This chain links TRBV28 with TRBJ2-7; the match to TRBD1 covers 9 bases. Germline CDR1 is MDHEN and CDR2 is SYDVKM. Trimming removed 4 bases from V and 2 bases from J; junction bases left unmatched: 9. The CDR3 covers 16 residues. CDR3 nucleotides: TGTGCCAGCAGTTCCTATGGGGACAGGGTTACCTACGAGCAGTACTTC. Its translation: CASSSYGDRVTYEQYF.

The J gene is TRBJ1-2, the V gene TRBV5-4; weak D call: TRBD1 (5 bases). Trimming took off 0 bases at V and 7 bases at J, with 10 bases between the two ends. This CDR3 is 13 amino acids long. CDR1 SGHNT and CDR2 YYREEE come from the germline V gene (reference sequence). CDR3 sequence reads: CASSLESGGGYTF. The CDR3 nucleotides are TGTGCCAGCAGCTTGGAGTCGGGGGGTGGCTACACCTTC.

The V gene is TRBV18, the J gene TRBJ2-1, with D possibly matching TRBD2 (5 bases). V was pared by 6 bases and J by 2 bases, with 14 bases between. The CDR3 contains 15 residues. The germline V gene has CDR1 KGHSH and CDR2 LQKENI. CDR3 nucleotides: TGTGCCAGCTCGTTTGGAGGCGAGACCTACAATGAGCAGTTCTTC. Translated: CASSFGGETYNEQFF.

V usage is TRBV10-2 and J usage is TRBJ1-5, with unresolved D. V was shortened by 8 bases and J by 1 base, with 12 bases between the two germline ends. Germline values: CDR1 WSHSY, CDR2 SAAADI. The CDR3 consists of 14 residues. In nucleotides, the CDR3 is TGCGCCAGCGTTGACCGATTGAGCAATCAGCCCCAGCATTTT. Translation: CASVDRLSNQPQHF.

The chain uses TRBV6-1 and TRBJ2-7, with D uncertain. CDR1 is MNHNS and CDR2 is SASEGT in the germline V gene. This CDR3 is built from 12 residues. Trimming removed 4 bases from V and 4 bases from J, with 8 bases in between. The CDR3 bases are TGTGCCAGCAGTGCTCAAATATACGAGCAGTACTTC. It translates to CASSAQIYEQYF.

This chain uses TRBV29-1 with TRBJ1-5; D is uncertain. Trimming shortened V by 4 bases and J by 3 bases, and 10 bases separated the two germline ends. In germline, CDR1 is SQVTM, CDR2 ANQGSEA. The CDR3 is 13 residues long. The CDR3 here is CSVVQDPNQPQHF. The CDR3 region has the DNA TGCAGCGTTGTCCAGGACCCCAATCAGCCCCAGCATTTT.

This clone was detected a few times. The gene calls are TRBV5-5 and TRBJ1-1; D call uncertain. Germline V gives CDR1 SGHKS, CDR2 YYEKEE (reference sequence). The V end was cut by 4 bases, the J end by 8 bases, with 15 bases between. The CDR3 extends over 13 amino acids. CDR3 sequence: CASSLIEQFEAFF. CDR3 nucleotide sequence: TGTGCCAGCAGCCTCATTGAACAGTTCGAAGCTTTCTTT. The full variable domain, completed using reference TRBV5-5 and TRBJ1-1, is DAGVTQSPTHLIKTRGQQVTLRCSPISGHKSVSWYQQVLGQGPQFIFQYYEKEERGRGNFPDRFSARQFPNYSSELNVNALLLGDSALYLCASSLIEQFEAFFGQGTRLTVV.

In its sample, this clone was seen once. The V gene is TRBV10-3, the J gene TRBJ2-2; 11 bases agree with TRBD2. V was clipped by 4 bases and J by 2 bases; unmatched bases: 6. The CDR3 totals 17 residues. From germline, CDR1 is ENHRY and CDR2 SYGVKD. Here the CDR3 reads CAISAPGLADNTGELFF. The CDR3 DNA is TGTGCCATCAGTGCACCGGGACTAGCGGACAACACCGGGGAGCTGTTTTTT.

CDR3 DNA sequence: TGTGCCAGCAGCCAGTTTGGTCGCTACGAGCAGTACTTC. Residues: CASSQFGRYEQYF. V is TRBV14 and J is TRBJ2-7; unclear D gene. Germline V gene lookup returns CDR1 SGHDN and CDR2 FVKESK. Trimming took 3 bases from V and 3 from J, leaving 9 bases between them. The CDR3 runs to 13 residues. Full variable domain (outside the CDR3, taken from reference TRBV14 and TRBJ2-7): EAGVTQFPSHSVIEKGQTVTLRCDPISGHDNLYWYRRVMGKEIKFLLHFVKESKQDESGMPNNRFLAERTGGTYSTLKVQPAELEDSGVYFCASSQFGRYEQYFGPGTRLTVT.

This clone occurred once. Other DNA sequences in the same sample also yield this CDR3. V is TRBV5-1 and J is TRBJ2-1, with TRBD2 as a possible D gene (5 bases). CDR3 length equals 15 residues. The germline V gene encodes CDR1 SGHRS and CDR2 YFSETQ. Trimming took off 0 bases at V and 1 base at J, with 8 bases between the two ends. CDR3 DNA sequence: TGCGCCAGCAGCTTGGCCCCGGGATCCTACAATGAGCAGTTCTTC. This codes for CASSLAPGSYNEQFF.

V is TRBV7-2 and J is TRBJ1-1; TRBD1 aligns across 8 bases. The V segment lost 5 bases and the J segment 6 bases; nucleotides outside the gene matches: 8. There are 14 residues in the CDR3. Germline assignment: CDR1 SGHTA and CDR2 FQGNSA. Here the CDR3 DNA reads TGTGCCAGCAGCATCGACAGGGGTTCACCTGAAGCTTTCTTT. It encodes CASSIDRGSPEAFF.

Concerning this clone: Within the sample, other DNA sequences also encode this same CDR3. The chain has TRBV30 and TRBJ1-3; D is unclear. Per the germline V gene, CDR1 is GTSNPN and CDR2 is SVGIG (reference sequence). The CDR3 spans 12 residues. V dropped 4 bases and J dropped 0 bases, with 4 bases sitting between them. This chain's CDR3 is CAWTDSGNTIYF. The CDR3 nucleotides read TGTGCCTGGACAGACTCTGGAAACACCATATATTTT.